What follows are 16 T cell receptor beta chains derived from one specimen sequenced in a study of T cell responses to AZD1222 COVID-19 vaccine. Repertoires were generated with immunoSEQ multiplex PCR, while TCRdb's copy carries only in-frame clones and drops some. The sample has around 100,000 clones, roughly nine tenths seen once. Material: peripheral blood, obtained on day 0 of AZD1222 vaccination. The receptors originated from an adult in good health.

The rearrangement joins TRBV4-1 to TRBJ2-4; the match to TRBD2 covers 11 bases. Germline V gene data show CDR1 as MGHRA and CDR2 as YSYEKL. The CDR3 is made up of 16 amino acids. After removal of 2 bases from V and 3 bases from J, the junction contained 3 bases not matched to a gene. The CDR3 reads CASSQPGTSGKNIQYF. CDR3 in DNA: TGCGCCAGCAGCCAACCCGGGACTAGCGGCAAAAACATTCAGTACTTC.

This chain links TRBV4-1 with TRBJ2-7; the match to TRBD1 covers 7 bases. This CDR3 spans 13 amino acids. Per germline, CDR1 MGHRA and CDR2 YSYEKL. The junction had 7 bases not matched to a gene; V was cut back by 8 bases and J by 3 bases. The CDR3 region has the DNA TGCGCCAGCGGTGGGACAGACGTCTACGAGCAGTACTTC. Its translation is CASGGTDVYEQYF.

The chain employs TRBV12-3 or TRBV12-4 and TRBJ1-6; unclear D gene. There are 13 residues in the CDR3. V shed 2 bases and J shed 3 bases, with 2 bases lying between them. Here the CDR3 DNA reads TGTGCCAGCAGTTTAAACTATAATTCACCCCTCCACTTT. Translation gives CASSLNYNSPLHF.

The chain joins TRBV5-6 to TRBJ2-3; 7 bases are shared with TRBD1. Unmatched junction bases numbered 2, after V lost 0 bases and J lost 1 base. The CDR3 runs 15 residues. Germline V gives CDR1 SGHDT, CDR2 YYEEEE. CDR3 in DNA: TGTGCCAGCAGCTTGGGAGGGGGCGGCACAGATACGCAGTATTTT. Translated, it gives CASSLGGGGTDTQYF.

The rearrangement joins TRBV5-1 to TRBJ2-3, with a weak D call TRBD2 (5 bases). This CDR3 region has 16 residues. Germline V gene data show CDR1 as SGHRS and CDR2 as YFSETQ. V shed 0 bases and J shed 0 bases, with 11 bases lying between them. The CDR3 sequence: CASSLGGRTSTDTQYF. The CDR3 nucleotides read TGCGCCAGCAGCTTGGGAGGGCGGACTAGCACAGATACGCAGTATTTT.

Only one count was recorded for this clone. CDR3 coding DNA: TGTGCCAGTAGGGACGGGACAGGACTTATGAACACTGAAGCTTTCTTT. Protein: CASRDGTGLMNTEAFF. J is TRBJ1-1 and V is TRBV19; 8 bases are a match to TRBD1. Germline CDR1 reads LNHDA; CDR2 reads SQIVND (reference sequence). The CDR3 has 16 amino acids. The V and J ends lost 6 bases and 0 bases, in that order; junction bases with no gene match: 9.

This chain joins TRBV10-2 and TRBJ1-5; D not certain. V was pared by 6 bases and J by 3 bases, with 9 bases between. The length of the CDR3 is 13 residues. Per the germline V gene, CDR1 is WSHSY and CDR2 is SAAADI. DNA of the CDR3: TGCGCCAGCAGCCTCGGCTTCAATCAGCCCCAGCATTTT. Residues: CASSLGFNQPQHF.

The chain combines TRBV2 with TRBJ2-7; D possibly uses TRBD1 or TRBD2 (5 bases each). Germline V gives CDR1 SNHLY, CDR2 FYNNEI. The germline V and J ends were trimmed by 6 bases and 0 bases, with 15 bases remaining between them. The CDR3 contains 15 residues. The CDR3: CASSLRDGNSYEQYF. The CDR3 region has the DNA TGTGCCAGCAGCCTCCGGGACGGGAACTCCTACGAGCAGTACTTC.

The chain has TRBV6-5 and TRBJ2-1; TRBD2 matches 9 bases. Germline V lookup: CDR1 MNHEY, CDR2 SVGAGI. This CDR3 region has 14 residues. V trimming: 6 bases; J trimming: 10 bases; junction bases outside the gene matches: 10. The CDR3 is CASRLGLAGPEQFF. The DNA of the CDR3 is TGTGCCAGCAGGCTAGGTCTAGCGGGACCGGAGCAGTTCTTC.

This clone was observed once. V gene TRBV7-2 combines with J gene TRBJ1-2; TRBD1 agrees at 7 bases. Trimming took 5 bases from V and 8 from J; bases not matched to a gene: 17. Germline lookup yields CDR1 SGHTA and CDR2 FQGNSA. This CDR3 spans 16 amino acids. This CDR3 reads CASSPSGQAVSGGYTF. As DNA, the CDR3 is TGTGCCAGCAGCCCCTCCGGACAGGCTGTGTCGGGGGGCTACACCTTC.

This CDR3 is CARSRLGGRESTDTQYF. As DNA, the CDR3 is TGTGCCAGGAGCCGATTAGGCGGGAGGGAGAGCACAGATACGCAGTATTTT. The J gene is TRBJ2-3, the V gene TRBV21-1; the DNA was not compared with TRBD2, the D call given in the table. TRBV21-1 is labeled a pseudogene. The CDR3 is 17 residues long.

CDR3 residues: CASSSGQGNYEQYF. CDR3 in DNA: TGTGCCAGCAGCTCCGGACAGGGAAACTACGAGCAGTACTTC. The gene calls are TRBV7-9 and TRBJ2-7; TRBD1 agrees at 8 bases. Germline values: CDR1 SEHNR, CDR2 FQNEAQ (reference sequence). The CDR3 is 14 residues long. V shed 4 bases and J 3 bases; nucleotides not matched to a gene: 5.

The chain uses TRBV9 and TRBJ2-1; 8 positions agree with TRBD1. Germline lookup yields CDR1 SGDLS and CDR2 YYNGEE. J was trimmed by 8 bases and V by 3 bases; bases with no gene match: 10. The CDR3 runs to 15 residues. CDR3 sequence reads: CASSAPGRGLDEQFF. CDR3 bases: TGTGCCAGCAGCGCCCCGGGCAGGGGGCTCGATGAGCAGTTCTTC.

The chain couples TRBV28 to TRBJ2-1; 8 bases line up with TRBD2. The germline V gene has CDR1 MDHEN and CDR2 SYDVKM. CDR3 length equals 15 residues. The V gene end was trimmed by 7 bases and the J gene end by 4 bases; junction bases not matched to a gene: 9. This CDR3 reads CASNGASGLYNEQFF. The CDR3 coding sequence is TGTGCCAGCAATGGTGCTAGCGGGTTATACAATGAGCAGTTCTTC.

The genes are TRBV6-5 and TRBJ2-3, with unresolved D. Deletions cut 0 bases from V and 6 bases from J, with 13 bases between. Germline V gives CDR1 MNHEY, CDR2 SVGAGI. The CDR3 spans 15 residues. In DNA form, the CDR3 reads TGTGCCAGCAGTTACTCGTTGAGAATTTCGGATACGCAGTATTTT. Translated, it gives CASSYSLRISDTQYF.

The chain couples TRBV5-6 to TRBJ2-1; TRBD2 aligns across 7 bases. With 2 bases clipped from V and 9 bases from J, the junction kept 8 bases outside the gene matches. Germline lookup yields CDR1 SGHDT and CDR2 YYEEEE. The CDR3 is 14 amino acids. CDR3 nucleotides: TGTGCCAGCAGCTTTGGCGGGAGCAATAGTGAGCAGTTCTTC. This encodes CASSFGGSNSEQFF.